The 12 T cell receptor beta chains in this list originate from one sample, sequenced in a study of cytomegalovirus exposure and HLA in healthy donors. Primers for the PCR totalled 60 Vbeta and 13 Jbeta. The assay was immunoSEQ multiplex PCR, and TCRdb's table has in-frame clones only and misses some. The sample lists fewer than 110,000 clones; over 75% were seen once. Sequencing was carried out using PBMCs. These receptors were obtained from a male donor in good health and CMV-seronegative.

This clone was seen only a few times. CDR3 bases: TGTGCCAGCAGTTTACTACCGACTAGCAACAATGAGCAGTTCTTC. This translates into CASSLLPTSNNEQFF. The chain links TRBV27 to TRBJ2-1; 7 bases fit TRBD2. Germline V CDR1 and CDR2: MNHEY, SMNVEV (reference sequence). The CDR3 has 15 residues. The trim removed 2 bases at V and 5 bases at J, leaving 6 bases unmatched.

V is TRBV4-1 and J is TRBJ2-1; 7 bases align to TRBD1. CDR3 length: 12 amino acids. Germline values: CDR1 MGHRA, CDR2 YSYEKL. V lost 3 bases, J lost 12 bases, and 5 bases stayed unmatched. The CDR3 protein is CASSHRQGGQFF. The CDR3 DNA sequence: TGCGCCAGCAGCCATCGACAGGGTGGGCAGTTCTTC.

The genes are TRBV19 and TRBJ1-4; a possible D gene is TRBD1 (5 bases). CDR3 length: 15 residues. CDR1 LNHDA and CDR2 SQIVND come from the germline V gene (reference sequence). V dropped 9 bases and J dropped 4 bases, with 18 bases sitting between them. The CDR3: CASNGFGADNEKLFF. The CDR3 nucleotides are TGTGCCAGCAACGGCTTTGGGGCAGATAATGAAAAACTGTTTTTT.

Concerning this clone: The conserved final phenylalanine or tryptophan is absent from the CDR3, which likely points to a read error. The V and J genes are TRBV6-5 and TRBJ2-4; D might be TRBD1 (6 bases). This CDR3 has 14 residues. Germline CDR1 reads MNHEY; CDR2 reads SVGAGI. Trimming took off 11 bases at V and 6 bases at J, with 20 bases between the two ends. Here the CDR3 reads CAELPGHDPNIQYL. CDR3 in DNA: TGTGCCGAATTACCGGGACACGACCCAAACATTCAGTACCTC.

This chain joins TRBV15 and TRBJ2-7; 12 bases are a match to TRBD2. This CDR3 contains 15 residues. CDR1 and CDR2 (germline): LNHNV, YYDKDF (reference sequence). V gave up 1 base and J gave up 6 bases; unmatched junction bases: 4. The CDR3 DNA reads as TGTGCCACCAGCAGAGTGACTAGCGGGAGCCGCGAGCAGTACTTC. It specifies CATSRVTSGSREQYF.

The gene calls are TRBV5-6 and TRBJ1-1, with a tentative D call TRBD1 (5 bases). CDR1 is SGHDT and CDR2 is YYEEEE in the germline V gene. The CDR3 spans 15 residues. V was shortened by 5 bases and J by 0 bases, with 14 bases between the two germline ends. The CDR3 reads CASRNLDRMNTEAFF. As DNA, the CDR3 is TGTGCCAGCAGGAATCTTGACAGAATGAACACTGAAGCTTTCTTT.

This chain uses TRBV12-5 with TRBJ2-1, with D tentatively TRBD2 (5 bases). V was trimmed by 5 bases and J by 6 bases, leaving 17 bases between them. There are 15 residues in the CDR3. Germline loops: CDR1 LGHNT, CDR2 FRNRAP. The CDR3 here is CASGPARSGSNEQFF. In DNA form, the CDR3 reads TGTGCTAGTGGTCCCGCCCGGAGCGGAAGCAATGAGCAGTTCTTC.

This sequence joins TRBV7-9 and TRBJ2-1; tentatively, D is TRBD2 (6 bases). With 1 base removed from V and 9 bases from J, the gap between germline ends came to 22 bases. Germline values: CDR1 SEHNR, CDR2 FQNEAQ (reference sequence). The CDR3 length is 17 residues. CDR3 amino acids: CASSLGPWDLLNAEQFF. CDR3 DNA: TGTGCCAGCAGCTTAGGGCCCTGGGACTTACTAAACGCTGAGCAGTTCTTC.

This chain uses TRBV5-1 with TRBJ1-2; D call uncertain. V lost 7 bases, J lost 12 bases, and 25 bases lay in between. The CDR3 is 14 amino acids. Germline V CDR1 and CDR2: SGHRS, YFSETQ. CDR3: CASRTELVGGSNTF. The CDR3 DNA follows: TGCGCCAGCCGGACGGAGCTAGTTGGAGGTTCGAACACCTTC.

This clone was counted once. The chain combines TRBV6-5 with TRBJ2-1, with TRBD1 as a possible D gene (5 bases). The V and J ends lost 2 bases and 2 bases respectively, with 7 bases between them. This CDR3 is built from 14 residues. The germline CDR1 and CDR2 sequences are MNHEY and SVGAGI. The CDR3 here is CASSYGQAYNEQFF. Here the CDR3 DNA reads TGTGCCAGCAGTTACGGACAAGCCTACAATGAGCAGTTCTTC.

V is TRBV4-1 and J is TRBJ1-3; TRBD1 might be the D (6 bases). Germline V gene lookup returns CDR1 MGHRA and CDR2 YSYEKL. The CDR3 runs 14 residues. The germline V and J ends were trimmed by 4 bases and 2 bases, with 9 bases remaining between them. This CDR3 reads CASSPGQTGNTIYF. Here the CDR3 DNA reads TGCGCCAGCAGCCCCGGACAGACTGGAAACACCATATATTTT.

This chain joins TRBV5-1 and TRBJ1-5, with TRBD1 matching over 8 bases. The CDR3 extends over 17 amino acids. The V segment lost 1 base and the J segment 1 base; nucleotides outside the gene matches: 7. CDR1 is SGHRS and CDR2 is YFSETQ in the germline V gene. The CDR3 region has the DNA TGCGCCAGCAGCTTGCTTGTTAGGACAGGGAGCAATCAGCCCCAGCATTTT. Translating gives CASSLLVRTGSNQPQHF.